Listed here are 5 T cell receptor beta chains from one sample, sequenced in a study of cytomegalovirus exposure and HLA in healthy donors (dated by TCRdb to 2016 to 2017). Library construction relied on the immunoSEQ multiplex PCR assay. The clones in this table, taken by TCRdb from immuneACCESS, are in-frame only. Not every clone is retained; where verified, under half of the shortfall comes from an unresolved V gene, and the cause of the rest is unknown. The sample table records 100,000 to 150,000 clones; around 90% of these occur just once. The ten largest clones represent more than 1.5% of the sample. Material: PBMCs. Receptors were obtained from a woman aged 18-29 years in good health and CMV-seronegative.

The gene calls are TRBV20-1 and TRBJ2-5; 7 bases match TRBD1. V gave up 7 bases and J gave up 5 bases; unmatched junction bases: 4. The CDR3 is 11 residues long. Germline V lookup: CDR1 DFQATT, CDR2 SNEGSKA (reference sequence). CDR3 loop: CSGDREETQYF. CDR3 DNA: TGCAGTGGAGACAGGGAGGAGACCCAGTACTTC.

The CDR3 DNA sequence: TGTGCCAGCAGTGGCTGGGGTCGGGATACTGAAGCTTTCTTT. It codes for CASSGWGRDTEAFF. The gene calls are TRBV2 and TRBJ1-1; D gene ambiguous. Germline CDR1 reads SNHLY; CDR2 reads FYNNEI. The germline V and J ends were trimmed by 4 bases and 5 bases, with 14 bases remaining between them. The CDR3 length is 14 residues.

This clone was seen only a few times. The chain is built from TRBV5-6 and TRBJ1-2, with 8 bases identical to TRBD1. Germline V gene data show CDR1 as SGHDT and CDR2 as YYEEEE. With 0 bases clipped from V and 4 bases from J, the junction kept 11 bases outside the gene matches. The CDR3 totals 17 residues. CDR3 in amino acids: CASSLAGGRGRGYGYTF. The CDR3 bases are TGTGCCAGCAGCTTGGCCGGCGGCAGGGGGCGCGGCTATGGCTACACCTTC.

V usage is TRBV10-1 and J usage is TRBJ2-3; no definite D call. V was shortened by 5 bases and J by 6 bases, with 9 bases between the two germline ends. The CDR3 sequence is 12 residues long. CDR1 and CDR2 from the germline V gene are WNHNN and SYGVQD (reference sequence). CDR3 loop: CASSPGFDTQYF. CDR3 sequence (DNA): TGCGCCAGCAGTCCCGGGTTCGATACGCAGTATTTT.

The chain has TRBV27 and TRBJ1-4; D perhaps matches TRBD1 (5 bases). Trimming took 2 bases from V and 5 from J, leaving 18 bases between them. The CDR3 sequence is 17 residues long. Germline lookup yields CDR1 MNHEY and CDR2 SMNVEV (reference sequence). CDR3: CASSLTPPGLVNEKLFF. CDR3 sequence (DNA): TGTGCCAGCAGTTTAACGCCCCCAGGGCTCGTGAATGAAAAACTGTTTTTT.